The rows below give T cell receptor beta chains drawn from one sample of a study of T cell repertoires in cytomegalovirus infection. TCRdb itself ran the reads through MiXCR, one entry per CDR3 protein. The sample has approximately 700,000 distinct CDR3 sequences; 35% are singletons. Sample: PBMCs. All receptors derive from a human donor in good health (CMV status not recorded). Some clones in this sample may be carry-over from other donors' samples. CDR3s include the opening cysteine and the closing phenylalanine or tryptophan. D genes are given only for firm matches. Size values are once, few and many counts, or a class for expanded clones, and some rows have none.

J | D | V | size | DNA | CDR3
TRBJ2-1 | NA | TRBV6-6 | few | TGTGCCAGCAGTTTAACTGATCCCTCCTACAATGAGCAGTTCTTC | CASSLTDPSYNEQFF
TRBJ1-1 | NA | TRBV7-2 | many | TGTGCCAGCAGCTTAGCCCCCTTTGAAGCTTTCTTT | CASSLAPFEAFF
TRBJ2-2 | NA | TRBV28 | NA | TGTGCCAGCAGTTTACTATCCGCCGGCAGGTCGAACACCGGGGAGCTGTTTTTT | CASSLLSAGRSNTGELFF
TRBJ1-5 | TRBD1 | TRBV28 | few | TGTGCCAGCAGGGGACAGGGGGCGGTGATGCCCCAGCATTTT | CASRGQGAVMPQHF
TRBJ2-1 | TRBD1 | TRBV19 | few | TGTGCCACTACTATACTGACCGGGACAGGGGCGAATGAGCAGTTCTTC | CATTILTGTGANEQFF
TRBJ1-2 | TRBD1 | TRBV7-2 | NA | TGTGCCAGCAGCTTACAGAGGACAGGCTCGGGAGGCTACACCTTC | CASSLQRTGSGGYTF
TRBJ2-5 | NA | TRBV7-9 | NA | TGTGCCAGCAGACCTAGCAGCGAGACCCAGTACTTC | CASRPSSETQYF
TRBJ1-1 | NA | TRBV27 | few | TGTGCCAGCAGTTCCCGGGAGGGGAGAAAAGCTTTCTTT | CASSSREGRKAFF
TRBJ1-6 | NA | TRBV5-1 | NA | TGCGCCAGCAGCTCCGACCGATCACCCCTCCACTTT | CASSSDRSPLHF
TRBJ2-2 | NA | TRBV12-3/TRBV12-4 | NA | TGTGCCAGCAGTTTGGTTTTGGGCGGGGAGCTGTTTTTT | CASSLVLGGELFF
TRBJ1-4 | TRBD1 | TRBV29-1 | NA | TGCAGCGTTGATCCGACAGGGAGGTATGAAAAACTGTTTTTT | CSVDPTGRYEKLFF
TRBJ2-7 | NA | TRBV11-2 | NA | TGTGCCAGCAGCTTTCGGGTCCCTTCTTCCTACGAGCAGTACTTC | CASSFRVPSSYEQYF
TRBJ1-1 | NA | TRBV5-6 | few | TGTGCCAGCAGCGCGATCGCGCGGCGGAACACTGAAGCTTTCTTT | CASSAIARRNTEAFF
TRBJ1-4 | NA | TRBV27 | few | TGTGCCAGCAGTCCAACAGGGCCCCTAACTAATGAAAAACTGTTTTTT | CASSPTGPLTNEKLFF
TRBJ2-1 | TRBD2 | TRBV7-6 | NA | TGTGCCAGCAGCTTAGCGAGCGGGGGCCACCCCAATGAGCAGTTCTTC | CASSLASGGHPNEQFF
TRBJ2-7 | NA | TRBV27 | NA | TGTGCCAGCAGCCCTGCACGCGGGACTCTCTACGAGCAGTACTTC | CASSPARGTLYEQYF
TRBJ2-3 | TRBD2 | TRBV28 | NA | TGTGCCAGCAAAACTAGCGGGTCGACAGATACGCAGTATTTT | CASKTSGSTDTQYF
TRBJ1-1 | NA | TRBV7-3 | many | TGTGCCAGCAGCCCTGCGGGGGGAAGGAACACTGAAGCTTTCTTT | CASSPAGGRNTEAFF
TRBJ1-1 | NA | TRBV7-2 | many | TGTGCCAGCAGCTTTACAGGCAAGGCAAACACTGAAGCTTTCTTT | CASSFTGKANTEAFF
TRBJ1-1 | NA | TRBV7-9 | many | TGTGCCAGCAGCTTAGGGGGTCTCGGCACTGAAGCTTTCTTT | CASSLGGLGTEAFF
TRBJ2-3 | NA | TRBV12-3/TRBV12-4 | once | TGTGCCAGCGGGTCCCTAACAGATACGCAGTATTTT | CASGSLTDTQYF
TRBJ2-3 | NA | TRBV19 | NA | TGTGCCAGTAGTATACTAGCACGGCTGCCACCCGATACGAAGTATTTT | CASSILARLPPDTKYF
TRBJ2-1 | NA | TRBV7-2 | many | TGTGCCAGCAGCTTAGTAGGGGGGAGGGGGTCCGGTATCGATGAGCAGTTCTTC | CASSLVGGRGSGIDEQFF
TRBJ2-7 | NA | TRBV28 | few | TGTGCCAGCAGTTACACGACCTACGAGCAGTACTTC | CASSYTTYEQYF
TRBJ2-3 | NA | TRBV5-1 | few | TGCGCCAGCAGCTTGGGACTAGTGTCTGGGGGCACAGATACGCAGTATTTT | CASSLGLVSGGTDTQYF
TRBJ2-5 | TRBD2 | TRBV5-1 | few | TGCGCCAGCAGCGGAGCCAGACTAGCGGAAAAAGAGACCCAGTACTTC | CASSGARLAEKETQYF
TRBJ1-4 | NA | TRBV7-2 | NA | TGTGCCAGCAGCTTTCAAGGGGCCTATGAAAAACTGTTTTTT | CASSFQGAYEKLFF
TRBJ1-2 | NA | TRBV7-2 | many | TGTGCCAGCAGCACTCCCTCGGATGGCTACACCTTC | CASSTPSDGYTF
TRBJ2-3 | TRBD1 | TRBV19 | NA | TGTGCCAGCCGGGACAGGGTACCAGATACGCAGTATTTT | CASRDRVPDTQYF
TRBJ2-1 | TRBD1 | TRBV11-3 | few | TGTGCCAGCAGCTTAATTTTCAGGGGGCGGCAGTTCTTC | CASSLIFRGRQFF
TRBJ1-1 | NA | TRBV15 | few | TGTGCCACCAGAACAGCGTATGTTGGCACTGAAGCTTTCTTT | CATRTAYVGTEAFF
TRBJ2-7 | TRBD2 | TRBV7-3 | NA | TGTGCCAGAGGCCAAGCCGGGACTAGAGCTGACGAGCAGTACTTC | CARGQAGTRADEQYF
TRBJ2-1 | NA | TRBV28 | few | TGTGCCAGCAGTCTGGGGGGGGCGCGGGAAGATGAGCAGTTCTTC | CASSLGGAREDEQFF
TRBJ2-5 | TRBD2 | TRBV28 | NA | TGTGCCCGCAGAATAGCGGGAGCCACCCAAGAGACCCAGTACTTC | CARRIAGATQETQYF
TRBJ2-1 | TRBD2 | TRBV20-1 | NA | TGCAGTTCCCGACTAGCGGGGCCTAATGAGCAGTTCTTC | CSSRLAGPNEQFF
TRBJ1-5 | NA | TRBV23-1 | NA | TGCGCCAGCAGTCAATCGGCGCGGGGGACCCGCAACAATCAGCCCCAGCATTTT | CASSQSARGTRNNQPQHF
TRBJ2-3 | NA | TRBV28 | few | TGTGCCAGCAGCCACGGGTCACTAACAGATACGCAGTATTTT | CASSHGSLTDTQYF
TRBJ2-7 | NA | TRBV7-6 | many | TGTGCCAGCAGCCCTTCCCCGGGGAACGAGCAGTACTTC | CASSPSPGNEQYF
TRBJ2-5 | NA | TRBV7-9 | few | TGTGCCAGCAGCTTACCAAGGGAGGTGTGGGAGACCCAGTACTTC | CASSLPREVWETQYF
TRBJ2-7 | NA | TRBV7-2 | many | TGTGCCAGCAGCTTAAGATCAGGGGCGGTCTACGAGCAGTACTTC | CASSLRSGAVYEQYF
TRBJ1-3 | NA | TRBV7-6 | many | TGTGCCAGCAGCTTAGCTGGGGTTGGAAACACCATATATTTT | CASSLAGVGNTIYF
TRBJ1-1 | NA | TRBV20-1 | few | TGCAGTGCTAGACGTCCGGGACCCCGGGGAGCTGAAGCTTTCTTT | CSARRPGPRGAEAFF
TRBJ2-7 | TRBD1 | TRBV20-1 | NA | TGCAGTGTTCCGACCGACAGGGGACCCTACGAGCAGTACTTC | CSVPTDRGPYEQYF
TRBJ1-1 | NA | TRBV19 | few | TGTGCCAGTAGTATAGTAGGCCAGGGGAACACTGAAGCTTTCTTT | CASSIVGQGNTEAFF
TRBJ2-1 | NA | TRBV7-6 | NA | TGTGCCAGCAGCTTCGATCTGGGGCAGGGAAGGGACAATGAGCAGTTCTTC | CASSFDLGQGRDNEQFF
TRBJ1-1 | TRBD1 | TRBV5-1 | few | TGCGCCAGCAGCCTCCCAAGGACAGGTTTTGTCACTGAAGCTTTCTTT | CASSLPRTGFVTEAFF
TRBJ2-5 | NA | TRBV20-1 | NA | TGCAGTGCTGGAAGCGCGGGGAGTGGGCAAGAGACCCAGTACTTC | CSAGSAGSGQETQYF
TRBJ2-7 | TRBD1 | TRBV7-2 | many | TGTGCCAGCAGCTTCCAGACAGGGGCGGGCTACGAGCAGTACTTC | CASSFQTGAGYEQYF
TRBJ1-3 | NA | TRBV12-3/TRBV12-4 | NA | TGTGCCAGCAGTATACAGGGCGGTTTCTCTGGAAACACCATATATTTT | CASSIQGGFSGNTIYF
TRBJ1-1 | NA | TRBV7-2 | NA | TGTGCCAGCAGCTCCCACCCCGCCGACAGGATCACTGAAGCTTTCTTT | CASSSHPADRITEAFF
TRBJ1-2 | NA | TRBV28 | NA | TGTGCCAGCAGTACCGGAAACTATTGCTACACCTTC | CASSTGNYCYTF
TRBJ2-7 | NA | TRBV5-6 | NA | TGTGCCAGCAGCTGGAGGGAAGTCGAGCAGTACTTC | CASSWREVEQYF
TRBJ1-6 | NA | TRBV10-1 | NA | TGCGCCAGCAGAGACAGCAATTCACCCCTCCACTTT | CASRDSNSPLHF
TRBJ2-5 | TRBD1 | TRBV5-1 | NA | TGCGCCAGCAGCTTTTCCGGGACAGGGGGCGCTTTAGAGACCCAGTACTTC | CASSFSGTGGALETQYF